The rows below give T cell receptor beta chains drawn from one sample of a study of CD8 T cells in ankylosing spondylitis. Each CDR3 protein is one row after TCRdb ran MiXCR on the 5' RACE reads. The table shows roughly 280,000 distinct CDR3 sequences, with 20% occurring only once. Specimen: blood, either unsorted or a sorted T cell fraction (not recorded which). Receptor source: a male donor with ankylosing spondylitis or in good health (not recorded which). CDR3s include the opening cysteine and the closing phenylalanine or tryptophan. D genes are given only for firm matches. Clone size is given for some rows only: seen once, a few or many times, or a class if the clone is expanded.

j_call | d_call | v_call | clone_size | cdr3_aa | cdr3_nt
TRBJ2-3 | TRBD2 | TRBV24-1 | many | CATSDHGLAGVYF | TGTGCCACCAGTGACCACGGACTAGCGGGAGTGTATTTT
TRBJ2-1 | TRBD1 | TRBV29-1 | many | CSVVVTGMYNEQFF | TGCAGCGTTGTTGTGACAGGGATGTACAATGAGCAGTTCTTC
TRBJ2-3 | TRBD2 | TRBV27 | many | CASRGLAGANTQYF | TGTGCCAGCAGGGGGCTAGCGGGAGCAAATACGCAGTATTTT
TRBJ1-1 | - | TRBV10-3 | - | CAISPGGLTEAFF | TGTGCCATCAGTCCGGGGGGACTCACTGAAGCTTTCTTT
TRBJ2-5 | TRBD1 | TRBV18 | - | CASSPSTGGQETQYF | TGTGCCAGCTCACCGTCCACAGGGGGGCAAGAGACCCAGTACTTC
TRBJ2-5 | TRBD1 | TRBV5-1 | - | CASSLGAQGARETQYF | TGCGCCAGCAGCTTGGGAGCACAGGGGGCGAGGGAGACCCAGTACTTC
TRBJ1-4 | - | TRBV7-9 | - | CASNPTDQHEKLFF | TGTGCCAGCAACCCGACGGACCAGCATGAAAAACTGTTTTTT
TRBJ1-1 | - | TRBV10-3 | - | CAISQVSGTEAFF | TGTGCCATCAGTCAAGTAAGTGGCACTGAAGCTTTCTTT
TRBJ1-2 | TRBD1 | TRBV28 | many | CASSPTTGHYGYTF | TGTGCCAGCAGTCCGACGACAGGGCACTATGGCTACACCTTC
TRBJ2-5 | - | TRBV18 | - | CASSRRVSGEETQYF | TGTGCCAGCTCCCGGAGGGTATCAGGGGAGGAGACCCAGTACTTC
TRBJ2-5 | TRBD2 | TRBV7-6 | few | CASSLTGGGALETQYF | TGTGCCAGCAGCTTAACTGGCGGGGGGGCCCTGGAGACCCAGTACTTC
TRBJ2-2 | - | TRBV15 | few | CATSRDNRDTGELFF | TGTGCCACCAGCAGAGATAACAGGGACACCGGGGAGCTGTTTTTT
TRBJ1-1 | - | TRBV12-5 | many | CASGVDTEAFF | TGTGCTAGTGGGGTTGACACTGAAGCTTTCTTT
TRBJ1-1 | - | TRBV12-3/TRBV12-4 | - | CASSPDSLNTEAFF | TGTGCCAGCAGTCCGGACAGCTTGAACACTGAAGCTTTCTTT
TRBJ2-5 | TRBD2 | TRBV20-1 | - | CSARKGSGNRETQYF | TGCAGTGCTAGAAAGGGTAGCGGGAACAGGGAGACCCAGTACTTC
TRBJ2-1 | TRBD1 | TRBV9 | once | CASSVDRTGGLNEQFF | TGTGCCAGCAGCGTAGATCGGACAGGGGGCCTTAATGAGCAGTTCTTC
TRBJ2-4 | TRBD1 | TRBV9 | few | CASSEGTGGAKNIQYF | TGTGCCAGCAGCGAGGGGACAGGGGGTGCCAAAAACATTCAGTACTTC
TRBJ2-1 | TRBD2 | TRBV12-3/TRBV12-4 | - | CASSRTSGGPNEQFF | TGTGCCAGCAGTCGGACTAGCGGGGGTCCCAATGAGCAGTTCTTC
TRBJ2-2 | - | TRBV7-3 | few | CASSLRQGIGTGELFF | TGTGCCAGCAGCTTACGGCAGGGTATCGGCACCGGGGAGCTGTTTTTT
TRBJ2-3 | TRBD2 | TRBV12-3/TRBV12-4 | - | CASSFLAGPSLNVDTQYF | TGTGCCAGCAGTTTCCTAGCGGGCCCGTCCCTCAACGTCGATACGCAGTATTTT
TRBJ2-3 | TRBD2 | TRBV12-3/TRBV12-4 | - | CASRLAGRGDTQYF | TGTGCCAGCAGACTAGCGGGAAGAGGAGATACGCAGTATTTT
TRBJ2-2 | TRBD1 | TRBV20-1 | - | CSARDVGAGGNTGELFF | TGCAGTGCTAGAGATGTGGGGGCAGGGGGCAACACCGGGGAGCTGTTTTTT
TRBJ2-1 | TRBD2 | TRBV4-2 | - | CASSQEPLAGANEQFF | TGTGCCAGCAGCCAAGAGCCCCTAGCGGGAGCAAATGAGCAGTTCTTC
TRBJ2-5 | - | TRBV5-1 | few | CASSTSSIRETQYF | TGCGCCAGCAGCACCTCTAGCATCCGAGAGACCCAGTACTTC
TRBJ2-5 | TRBD2 | TRBV7-8 | - | CASSLGPSGREETQYF | TGTGCCAGCAGCTTAGGTCCTAGCGGGAGGGAGGAGACCCAGTACTTC
TRBJ2-3 | - | TRBV5-1 | few | CASSLEGYPGELTDTQYF | TGCGCCAGCAGCTTGGAAGGGTATCCGGGAGAGCTTACAGATACGCAGTATTTT
TRBJ2-1 | - | TRBV5-1 | - | CASSLWGTSSYNEQFF | TGCGCCAGCAGCTTGTGGGGGACAAGCTCCTACAATGAGCAGTTCTTC
TRBJ2-3 | TRBD2 | TRBV12-3/TRBV12-4 | few | CASSWSGGREDTQYF | TGTGCCAGCAGTTGGTCGGGGGGGCGTGAAGATACGCAGTATTTT
TRBJ1-2 | - | TRBV29-1 | medium-sized | CSVGGSTLANYGYTF | TGCAGCGTTGGAGGGTCCACATTAGCTAACTATGGCTACACCTTC
TRBJ2-5 | TRBD2 | TRBV6-2/TRBV6-3 | - | CAMRTSGKETQYF | TGTGCCATGAGGACTAGCGGAAAAGAGACCCAGTACTTC
TRBJ1-5 | TRBD1 | TRBV12-3/TRBV12-4 | - | CASSSDREYQPQHF | TGTGCCAGCAGCTCGGACAGGGAATATCAGCCCCAGCATTTT
TRBJ2-3 | TRBD1 | TRBV12-3/TRBV12-4 | few | CASSLVQGAKDTQYF | TGTGCCAGCAGTTTGGTTCAGGGGGCTAAAGATACGCAGTATTTT
TRBJ2-1 | - | TRBV12-3/TRBV12-4 | few | CASRLGTADEQFF | TGTGCCAGCAGACTGGGGACGGCAGATGAGCAGTTCTTC
TRBJ2-5 | - | TRBV6-1 | - | CASRVTSSGGETQYF | TGTGCCAGCAGAGTTACCTCCAGCGGTGGAGAGACCCAGTACTTC
TRBJ1-5 | - | TRBV4-2 | few | CASSQGSAGLSNQPQHF | TGTGCCAGCAGCCAAGGGTCGGCGGGGCTTAGCAATCAGCCCCAGCATTTT
TRBJ1-2 | - | TRBV5-1 | few | CASSLRSSANYGYTF | TGCGCCAGCAGCTTGCGGTCTAGCGCTAACTATGGCTACACCTTC
TRBJ2-5 | TRBD1 | TRBV20-1 | few | CSARRQGRQETQYF | TGCAGTGCTAGACGACAGGGGCGGCAAGAGACCCAGTACTTC
TRBJ2-3 | TRBD2 | TRBV7-3 | - | CASSSGGRDTQYF | TGTGCCAGCAGCTCGGGGGGGCGGGATACGCAGTATTTT
TRBJ2-1 | TRBD1 | TRBV6-1 | - | CASSGGQANEQFF | TGTGCCAGCAGTGGGGGACAGGCGAATGAGCAGTTCTTC
TRBJ1-6 | - | TRBV12-3/TRBV12-4 | few | CASRTYRDNSPLHF | TGTGCCAGCAGGACTTATAGGGATAATTCACCCCTCCACTTT
TRBJ1-1 | - | TRBV12-3/TRBV12-4 | many | CASSLAQRNTEAFF | TGTGCCAGCAGTTTAGCGCAACGGAACACTGAAGCTTTCTTT
TRBJ1-2 | TRBD1 | TRBV4-2 | once | CASSQGTGVGGYTF | TGTGCCAGCAGCCAAGGGACAGGGGTTGGAGGCTACACCTTC
TRBJ2-2 | - | TRBV5-5 | - | CASSFFNRVVTGELFF | TGTGCCAGCAGCTTCTTCAACAGGGTGGTTACCGGGGAGCTGTTTTTT
TRBJ2-1 | - | TRBV5-1 | many | CASSLVGNNEQFF | TGTGCCAGCAGCTTAGTGGGGAACAATGAGCAGTTCTTC
TRBJ1-2 | - | TRBV18 | - | CASSPRQGEGYTF | TGTGCCAGCTCACCACGGCAGGGAGAAGGCTACACCTTC
TRBJ2-5 | TRBD1 | TRBV4-2 | - | CASSQSPGGEETQYF | TGTGCCAGCAGCCAATCGCCAGGGGGCGAAGAGACCCAGTACTTC
TRBJ2-3 | - | TRBV6-1 | - | CASSRQGRADTQYF | TGTGCCAGCAGCAGACAGGGGAGGGCAGATACGCAGTATTTT
TRBJ2-5 | - | TRBV30 | - | CAWSVRETQYF | TGTGCCTGGAGTGTGCGGGAGACCCAGTACTTC
TRBJ2-1 | - | TRBV10-3 | - | CAISLGKGSYNEQFF | TGTGCCATCAGTCTAGGGAAGGGCTCCTACAATGAGCAGTTCTTC
TRBJ1-5 | - | TRBV2 | few | CASQGRNQPQHF | TGTGCCAGTCAGGGTCGCAATCAGCCCCAGCATTTT
TRBJ2-2 | - | TRBV6-4 | - | CASSLEGGVRNTGELFF | TGTGCCAGCAGCCTTGAAGGGGGGGTAAGGAACACCGGGGAGCTGTTTTTT
TRBJ1-1 | TRBD1 | TRBV18 | - | CASSPNWDSMNTEAFF | TGTGCCAGCTCACCGAATTGGGACAGCATGAACACTGAAGCTTTCTTT
TRBJ1-4 | - | TRBV5-5 | many | CASHTGTTNEKLFF | TGTGCCAGCCATACAGGAACAACTAATGAAAAACTGTTTTTT
TRBJ2-1 | TRBD1 | TRBV11-2 | - | CASSIGQGAYEQFF | TGTGCCAGCAGCATCGGACAGGGGGCCTATGAGCAGTTCTTC
TRBJ1-2 | TRBD1 | TRBV24-1 | - | CATSDDRVLNYGYTF | TGTGCCACCAGTGACGACAGGGTCCTAAACTATGGCTACACCTTC
TRBJ2-1 | TRBD2 | TRBV12-3/TRBV12-4 | once | CASSLILNTGGLAVHNEQFF | TGTGCCAGCAGTTTAATTTTGAATACAGGGGGACTAGCGGTGCACAATGAGCAGTTCTTC
TRBJ1-4 | TRBD1 | TRBV5-1 | few | CASSPATGAGEKLFF | TGCGCCAGCAGCCCCGCGACAGGGGCCGGTGAAAAACTGTTTTTT
TRBJ1-1 | - | TRBV12-3/TRBV12-4 | many | CASSWEGTEAFF | TGTGCCAGCAGTTGGGAGGGCACTGAAGCTTTCTTT
TRBJ2-3 | - | TRBV5-5 | few | CASSLDIRTDTQYF | TGTGCCAGCAGCCTTGATATACGGACAGATACGCAGTATTTT
TRBJ2-2 | - | TRBV5-1 | - | CASSLTNTGELFF | TGCGCCAGCAGCCTAACGAACACCGGGGAGCTGTTTTTT